The 5 T cell receptor beta chains reported below all come from one sample, sequenced in a study of shared clonotypes between healthy human individuals. Terminally differentiated effector memory CD45RA+ cells were excluded from the naive CD8 cells, which were CD45RO-negative and positively selected for CCR7. Method: immunoSEQ multiplex PCR; TCRdb's copy keeps in-frame clones and lacks some. The sample shows about 2.1 million clones, about 93% of them seen only once. The sequenced sample was naive CD8+ T cells from PBMCs. Source of these receptors: a man aged 18 to 29 in good health. Some clones in this sample may be carry-over from other donors' samples.

This clone was seen just once. The chain carries TRBV9 and TRBJ2-4; D remains unclear. This CDR3 contains 14 residues. Germline V gives CDR1 SGDLS, CDR2 YYNGEE. Trimming took off 4 bases at V and 0 bases at J, with 8 bases between the two ends. CDR3 region: CASSPALAKNIQYF. In DNA form, the CDR3 reads TGTGCCAGCAGCCCCGCACTAGCCAAAAACATTCAGTACTTC. Full variable domain (rest looked up from reference TRBV9 and TRBJ2-4): DSGVTQTPKHLITATGQRVTLRCSPRSGDLSVYWYQQSLDQGLQFLIQYYNGEERAKGNILERFSAQQFPDLHSELNLSSLELGDSALYFCASSPALAKNIQYFGAGTRLSVL.

V gene TRBV2 combines with J gene TRBJ2-7, with 7 nucleotides matching TRBD2. After removal of 7 bases from V and 5 bases from J, the junction contained 8 bases not matched to a gene. Germline-derived CDR1 and CDR2 are SNHLY and FYNNEI. CDR3 length equals 13 residues. CDR3 sequence: CASIPSGGNEQYF. CDR3 bases: TGTGCCAGCATCCCTAGCGGTGGGAACGAGCAGTACTTC.

The V call is TRBV9, the J call TRBJ1-5; 10 nucleotides line up with TRBD1. V was pared by 4 bases and J by 7 bases, with 5 bases of the junction left unmatched. Germline loops: CDR1 SGDLS, CDR2 YYNGEE. The CDR3 runs 14 residues. CDR3 sequence reads: CASSQTGGGQPQHF. The CDR3 coding sequence is TGTGCCAGCAGCCAGACAGGGGGCGGGCAGCCCCAGCATTTT.

The rearrangement joins TRBV28 to TRBJ2-7; D is ambiguous. V was cut by 1 base and J by 6 bases, with 10 bases left in between. CDR1 MDHEN and CDR2 SYDVKM come from the germline V gene. The CDR3 covers 13 residues. In nucleotides, the CDR3 is TGTGCCAGCAGTTTATTCCCCCCGGGCGAGCAGTACTTC. It translates to CASSLFPPGEQYF.

The chain is built from TRBV4-1 and TRBJ2-7; perhaps TRBD2 as D (6 bases). This CDR3 has 16 amino acids. Deletions cut 1 base from V and 3 bases from J, with 16 bases between. CDR1 is MGHRA and CDR2 is YSYEKL in the germline V gene. CDR3 loop: CASSQGGAGTFYEQYF. The CDR3 nucleotides are TGCGCCAGCAGCCAAGGGGGCGCGGGGACTTTCTACGAGCAGTACTTC.